This T cell receptor beta chain was identified during a study of CD8+ T cells in alopecia areata. Extracted from the samples, RNA was reverse transcribed into cDNA to serve as the sequencing template. Profiling relied on immunoSEQ multiplex PCR, and the TCRdb table lists in-frame clones only, not all of them. The sample includes around 150,000 clones, about 60% seen only once; the top ten take 11% to 15%. Treatment noted: oral pan-JAK inhibitor, 5-10 mg twice daily. CDR1 is SQVTM, CDR2 ANQGSEA, per germline. V lost 4 bases, J lost 6 bases, and 16 bases lay in between. There are 13 residues in the CDR3.

The sequence derives from a human donor with alopecia areata. The input for sequencing was CD4+ T cells sorted from blood, taken at week 24, from a patient treated with tofacitinib. The V gene is TRBV29-1, the J gene TRBJ2-7, with a tentative D call TRBD1 (6 bases). CDR3 bases: TGCAGCGTTGTGGGCAGGGGATTTGGCGAGCAGTACTTC. Protein: CSVVGRGFGEQYF.